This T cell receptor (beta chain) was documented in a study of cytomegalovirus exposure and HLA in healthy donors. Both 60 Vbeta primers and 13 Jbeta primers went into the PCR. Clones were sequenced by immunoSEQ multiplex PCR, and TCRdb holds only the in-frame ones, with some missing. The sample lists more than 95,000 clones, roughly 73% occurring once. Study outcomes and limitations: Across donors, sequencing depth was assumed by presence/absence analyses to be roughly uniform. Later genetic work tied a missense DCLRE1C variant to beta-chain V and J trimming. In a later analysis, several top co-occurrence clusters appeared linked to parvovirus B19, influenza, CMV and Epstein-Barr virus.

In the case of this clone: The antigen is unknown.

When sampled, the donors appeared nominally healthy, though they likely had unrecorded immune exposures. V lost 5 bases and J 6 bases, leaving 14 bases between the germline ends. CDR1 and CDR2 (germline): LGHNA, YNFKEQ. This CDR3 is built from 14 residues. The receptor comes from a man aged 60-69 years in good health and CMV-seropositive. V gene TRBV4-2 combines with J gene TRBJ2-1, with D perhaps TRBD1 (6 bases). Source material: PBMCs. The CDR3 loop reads CASSSGVSVNEQFF. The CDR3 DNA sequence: TGTGCCAGCAGCTCAGGGGTTAGTGTCAATGAGCAGTTCTTC.